Shown below are 30 T cell receptor beta chains from a single sample sequenced in a study of cytomegalovirus exposure and HLA in healthy donors. Method: immunoSEQ multiplex PCR; TCRdb's copy keeps in-frame clones and lacks some. The sample records approximately 150,000 clones, roughly 86% being singletons. The source material was PBMCs. These receptor sequences come from a man between 18 and 29 years old in good health and CMV-seropositive.

This chain uses TRBV5-6 with TRBJ2-2; D might be TRBD2 (6 bases). The CDR3 has 13 amino acids. The V end lost 2 bases, the J end lost 9 bases, and 11 bases lay between the germline ends. Per germline, CDR1 SGHDT and CDR2 YYEEEE. CDR3 DNA sequence: TGTGCCAGCAGCTTCTGGGCGGGGAGGGAGCTGTTTTTT. This codes for CASSFWAGRELFF.

This clone was seen a few times. This rearrangement joins TRBV19 to TRBJ1-4, with D hard to call. Germline V gene data show CDR1 as LNHDA and CDR2 as SQIVND (reference sequence). CDR3 length: 15 residues. The V gene lost 3 bases and the J gene lost 7 bases, with 15 bases spanning the gap. The CDR3 reads CASSIRGGGGEKLFF. CDR3 nucleotide sequence: TGTGCCAGTAGTATTCGGGGAGGCGGCGGTGAAAAACTGTTTTTT.

The chain employs TRBV4-1 and TRBJ1-5, with D maybe TRBD1 (5 bases). CDR1 and CDR2 (germline): MGHRA, YSYEKL. V gave up 1 base and J gave up 1 base, with 11 bases separating them. The CDR3 extends over 16 amino acids. The CDR3 bases are TGCGCCAGCAGCCAAGGGCCGGGGGGAAGCAATCAGCCCCAGCATTTT. Translated, it gives CASSQGPGGSNQPQHF.

The J gene is TRBJ1-6, the V gene TRBV6-6, with 11 bases lining up with TRBD1. V dropped 6 bases and J dropped 9; count of bases not matched to a gene: 4. Germline V gene sequence: CDR1 MNHNY, CDR2 SVGAGI (reference sequence). This CDR3 is built from 14 residues. DNA of the CDR3: TGTGCCAGCAGAGCCGGGACAGGGGGTTCACCCCTCCACTTT. It specifies CASRAGTGGSPLHF.

The chain carries TRBV30 and TRBJ1-2, with 7 bases aligning to TRBD1. The CDR3 sequence is 16 residues long. V lost 1 base, J lost 0 bases, and 8 bases stayed unmatched. The germline V gene encodes CDR1 GTSNPN and CDR2 SVGIG (reference sequence). The CDR3 sequence is CAWSADRAETNYGYTF. For the CDR3, the DNA is TGTGCCTGGAGTGCCGACAGGGCCGAAACTAACTATGGCTACACCTTC.

CDR3 amino acids: CASSVAGPPGNTIYF. The CDR3 DNA follows: TGTGCCAGCAGCGTAGCCGGTCCCCCTGGAAACACCATATATTTT. The V call is TRBV9, the J call TRBJ1-3; D is unresolved. Trimming removed 0 bases at V and 2 bases at J, with 9 bases between. Germline CDR1 SGDLS, CDR2 YYNGEE. CDR3 size: 15 residues. Full variable domain (remainder filled in from reference TRBV9 and TRBJ1-3): DSGVTQTPKHLITATGQRVTLRCSPRSGDLSVYWYQQSLDQGLQFLIQYYNGEERAKGNILERFSAQQFPDLHSELNLSSLELGDSALYFCASSVAGPPGNTIYFGEGSWLTVV.

The chain links TRBV7-8 to TRBJ2-2, with TRBD2 identical over 7 bases. This CDR3 region has 20 residues. V was pared by 5 bases and J by 0 bases, with 18 bases of the junction left unmatched. Germline CDR1 reads SGHVS; CDR2 reads FQNEAQ. The CDR3 DNA is TGTGCCAGCAGCAATCGGTTTCGAACTCGGGGGGAACCGAACACCGGGGAGCTGTTTTTT. Residues: CASSNRFRTRGEPNTGELFF.

There are a few counts of this clone. The chain joins TRBV7-9 to TRBJ2-7; 10 bases line up with TRBD1. Per the germline V gene, CDR1 is SEHNR and CDR2 is FQNEAQ (reference sequence). Unmatched junction bases numbered 7, after V lost 1 base and J lost 1 base. CDR3 length: 17 amino acids. The CDR3: CASSLVGGTGVSYEQYF. The CDR3 DNA is TGTGCCAGCAGCTTAGTGGGAGGGACAGGGGTGTCCTACGAGCAGTACTTC.

This rearrangement joins TRBV5-6 to TRBJ2-5; 7 nucleotides line up with TRBD1. This CDR3 has 14 amino acids. V was pared by 1 base and J by 5 bases, with 5 bases of the junction left unmatched. Germline-derived CDR1 and CDR2 are SGHDT and YYEEEE. Here the CDR3 DNA reads TGTGCCAGCAGCTTGTCAGGGGGTGGTGAGACCCAGTACTTC. As protein: CASSLSGGGETQYF.

The rearrangement links TRBV27 to TRBJ2-3, with 7 bases identical to TRBD1. The V segment lost 6 bases and the J segment 0 bases; nucleotides outside the gene matches: 3. Germline V gives CDR1 MNHEY, CDR2 SMNVEV (reference sequence). This CDR3 is 14 amino acids long. CDR3 DNA: TGTGCCAGCAGAGGGACAGCCAGCACAGATACGCAGTATTTT. As protein: CASRGTASTDTQYF.

The chain carries TRBV2 and TRBJ1-2; 7 nucleotides agree with TRBD1. The CDR3 has 12 residues. J gave up 4 bases and V 6 bases, and 2 bases lay outside the gene matches. The germline V gene encodes CDR1 SNHLY and CDR2 FYNNEI. The CDR3 DNA follows: TGTGCCAGCAGCGGGACAGCCTATGGCTACACCTTC. Its translation: CASSGTAYGYTF.

The CDR3: CATSRETSASYPSGYTF. DNA for the CDR3: TGTGCCACCAGTAGGGAGACTTCTGCCTCCTACCCCTCTGGCTACACCTTC. This chain links TRBV19 with TRBJ1-2; D remains unclear. V lost 10 bases to trimming and J lost 7 bases, with 31 bases between them. From germline, CDR1 is LNHDA and CDR2 SQIVND (reference sequence). This CDR3 contains 17 residues.

This clone was observed a few times. V gene TRBV19 combines with J gene TRBJ2-1, with 8 bases lining up with TRBD2. The ends lost 6 bases at V and 8 bases at J; junction bases unmatched: 6. This CDR3 is built from 13 residues. The V gene's germline CDR1 is LNHDA and CDR2 SQIVND (reference sequence). CDR3 sequence: CASRSGSNYEQFF. The CDR3 nucleotides read TGTGCCAGTAGGAGCGGGAGCAACTATGAGCAGTTCTTC.

This sequence joins TRBV4-2 and TRBJ1-6; tentatively, D is TRBD1 (5 bases). Per germline, CDR1 LGHNA and CDR2 YNFKEQ. The length of the CDR3 is 14 residues. The germline V and J ends were trimmed by 0 bases and 14 bases, with 14 bases remaining between them. The CDR3, as DNA: TGTGCCAGCAGCCAAGAGTCCCTCCAGGGCACCCTCCACTTT. Protein sequence: CASSQESLQGTLHF.

The J gene is TRBJ2-5, the V gene TRBV19; 10 positions agree with TRBD2. The ends lost 4 bases at V and 5 bases at J; junction bases unmatched: 1. The CDR3 runs to 13 residues. Germline V gives CDR1 LNHDA, CDR2 SQIVND (reference sequence). The CDR3 nucleotides are TGTGCCAGTAGTAGAGCGGGAGGGGAGACCCAGTACTTC. Amino acids: CASSRAGGETQYF. Full variable domain (rest looked up from reference TRBV19 and TRBJ2-5): DGGITQSPKYLFRKEGQNVTLSCEQNLNHDAMYWYRQDPGQGLRLIYYSQIVNDFQKGDIAEGYSVSREKKESFPLTVTSAQKNPTAFYLCASSRAGGETQYFGPGTRLLVL.

The chain links TRBV2 to TRBJ2-3; 11 nucleotides agree with TRBD2. V lost 8 bases and J lost 6; bases outside the gene matches: 16. The CDR3 contains 17 residues. Germline lookup yields CDR1 SNHLY and CDR2 FYNNEI. As DNA, the CDR3 is TGTGCCAGCCCGCCCCCGGCTAGCGGGGGGTCGGGGGATACGCAGTATTTT. It yields the protein CASPPPASGGSGDTQYF.

V gene TRBV9 combines with J gene TRBJ1-4, with D perhaps matching TRBD1 (5 bases). The V gene lost 4 bases and the J gene lost 0 bases, with 10 bases spanning the gap. Germline V gives CDR1 SGDLS, CDR2 YYNGEE. The CDR3 is 15 amino acids. The CDR3 bases are TGTGCCAGCAGCCCGGGGGGTGCAACTAATGAAAAACTGTTTTTT. This translates into CASSPGGATNEKLFF.

Regarding this clone: The sample holds other DNA sequences that translate to the same CDR3. The rearrangement links TRBV5-1 to TRBJ2-5, with D possibly TRBD1 on 6 matching bases. Germline V lookup: CDR1 SGHRS, CDR2 YFSETQ. V lost 0 bases and J lost 5, with 8 bases in between. The CDR3 extends over 13 amino acids. CDR3 sequence: CASSLGQGETQYF. The CDR3 DNA is TGCGCCAGCAGCTTGGGTCAGGGGGAGACCCAGTACTTC.

The gene calls are TRBV19 and TRBJ1-1; D perhaps matches TRBD1 (5 bases). V was shortened by 2 bases and J by 0 bases, with 13 bases between the two germline ends. CDR3 length: 16 residues. Germline CDR1 reads LNHDA; CDR2 reads SQIVND (reference sequence). This CDR3 reads CASSIRAGYVNTEAFF. The CDR3 bases are TGTGCCAGTAGTATAAGGGCAGGGTACGTGAACACTGAAGCTTTCTTT.

The chain employs TRBV6-5 and TRBJ1-1; D remains unclear. CDR3 size: 14 residues. The ends were cut back, 5 bases at V and 1 base at J, with 11 bases in the middle. Per germline, CDR1 MNHEY and CDR2 SVGAGI. The CDR3 region is CASSQASRNTEAFF. For the CDR3, the DNA is TGTGCCAGCAGTCAGGCTTCGAGGAACACTGAAGCTTTCTTT.

This chain connects TRBV5-1 to TRBJ1-3; tentative D call: TRBD1 (5 bases). Trimming took off 4 bases at V and 2 bases at J, with 13 bases between the two ends. The CDR3 extends over 15 amino acids. Germline assignment: CDR1 SGHRS and CDR2 YFSETQ. CDR3: CASSLSQGAGNTIYF. CDR3 DNA: TGCGCCAGCAGCCTAAGCCAGGGTGCTGGAAACACCATATATTTT.

V gene TRBV7-6 combines with J gene TRBJ2-3; 7 bases agree with TRBD1. CDR1 SGHVS and CDR2 FNYEAQ come from the germline V gene. After removal of 5 bases from V and 2 bases from J, the junction contained 7 bases not matched to a gene. CDR3 size: 15 residues. CDR3 nucleotide sequence: TGTGCCAGCAGCCTCGGACAGGTACTCACAGATACGCAGTATTTT. Translating gives CASSLGQVLTDTQYF.

This CDR3 reads CASKGFETVTGELFF. CDR3 DNA: TGTGCCAGCAAGGGGTTTGAGACGGTCACCGGGGAGCTGTTTTTT. The V gene is TRBV7-9, the J gene TRBJ2-2; tentative D call: TRBD1 (5 bases). V lost 7 bases, J lost 4 bases, and 16 bases lay in between. The V gene's germline CDR1 is SEHNR and CDR2 FQNEAQ (reference sequence). The length of the CDR3 is 15 residues. The full variable domain, rest sourced from reference TRBV7-9 and TRBJ2-2, is DTGVSQNPRHKITKRGQNVTFRCDPISEHNRLYWYRQTLGQGPEFLTYFQNEAQLEKSRLLSDRFSAERPKGSFSTLEIQRTEQGDSAMYLCASKGFETVTGELFFGEGSRLTVL.

The chain recombines TRBV27 with TRBJ1-2; D ambiguous. The CDR3 contains 13 residues. The ends were cut back, 4 bases at V and 7 bases at J, with 13 bases in the middle. CDR1 and CDR2 from the germline V gene are MNHEY and SMNVEV (reference sequence). The CDR3 DNA sequence: TGTGCCAGCAGTTCAGGACTTTCGACTGGCTACACCTTC. Encoded protein: CASSSGLSTGYTF.

A note on this clone: At one boundary the junction diverges from the germline segment, which might be a read error. This chain links TRBV7-7 with TRBJ2-1; 8 bases fit TRBD1. Germline loops: CDR1 SSHAT, CDR2 FNYEAQ (reference sequence). The CDR3 covers 15 residues. The CDR3 DNA is TGTGCTAGCAGCCCCTTGACAGGGGAAGACAATGAGCAGTTCTTC. Its protein product is CASSPLTGEDNEQFF.

The rearrangement links TRBV29-1 to TRBJ2-3, with D tentatively TRBD1 (6 bases). Trimming stripped 3 bases from V and 1 base from J, with 8 bases between. The CDR3 runs to 13 residues. CDR1 is SQVTM and CDR2 is ANQGSEA in the germline V gene. The CDR3 bases are TGCAGCGTTGACAGGGGCGGCACAGATACGCAGTATTTT. Its protein product is CSVDRGGTDTQYF.

This sequence joins TRBV5-5 and TRBJ1-5; 7 nucleotides agree with TRBD1. Losses at the gene ends were 0 bases for V and 2 bases for J; bases not matched to a gene: 11. This CDR3 is built from 18 residues. Looked up from germline, CDR1 is SGHKS and CDR2 is YYEKEE (reference sequence). The CDR3 loop reads CASSLGSTGVIGNQPQHF. The CDR3 DNA reads TGTGCCAGCAGCTTGGGGAGTACAGGGGTAATTGGCAATCAGCCCCAGCATTTT.

V and J are TRBV2 and TRBJ2-4; D perhaps matches TRBD1 (5 bases). The germline V and J ends were trimmed by 6 bases and 5 bases, with 8 bases remaining between them. The CDR3 has 12 amino acids. The germline V gene has CDR1 SNHLY and CDR2 FYNNEI. DNA for the CDR3: TGTGCCAGCAGGATACAGGAAAACATTCAGTACTTC. Translation: CASRIQENIQYF.

The chain carries TRBV6-1 and TRBJ1-2, with 8 bases that match TRBD1. CDR1 and CDR2 from the germline V gene are MNHNS and SASEGT. J gave up 2 bases and V 2 bases, and 7 bases lay outside the gene matches. This CDR3 comprises 16 residues. CDR3 in amino acids: CASSETFRTGNYGYTF. CDR3 in DNA: TGTGCCAGCAGTGAAACGTTTCGGACAGGGAACTATGGCTACACCTTC.

The V and J genes are TRBV19 and TRBJ1-2; D ambiguous. The V gene's germline CDR1 is LNHDA and CDR2 SQIVND (reference sequence). This CDR3 spans 14 amino acids. Trimming cost V 7 bases and J 4 bases, with 16 bases left between them. This CDR3 reads CASIWSRYIYGYTF. The CDR3, as DNA: TGTGCCAGTATTTGGAGCCGTTATATCTATGGCTACACCTTC.